This is a list of T cell receptor beta chains from one sample in a study of T cells in Graves' hyperthyroidism and ophthalmopathy. TCRdb processed the multiplex PCR reads anew with MiXCR; each CDR3 protein has one entry. Of 250,000 to 300,000 distinct CDR3 sequences listed, about 15% are singletons. What was sequenced was blood. The source is a woman aged 50 to 65 with Graves' hyperthyroidism that later progressed to Graves' ophthalmopathy. Both conserved end residues are part of each CDR3. Fields, in order: CDR3 protein, CDR3 DNA, D gene, V gene, J gene, clone size. A D gene is named only where the DNA matches it firmly. Part of the rows lack a size; the others show once, few, many or a class for expanded clones.

CDR3aa: CASSFDRGREQYF
CDR3nt: TGTGCCAGCAGTTTCGACAGGGGGCGCGAGCAGTACTTC
d_gene: TRBD1
v_gene: TRBV12-3/TRBV12-4
j_gene: TRBJ2-7
abundance: many

CDR3aa: CSAHGRQELDSPLHF
CDR3nt: TGCAGTGCTCATGGGCGACAGGAACTAGATTCACCCCTCCACTTT
d_gene: NA
v_gene: TRBV20-1
j_gene: TRBJ1-6
abundance: many

CDR3aa: CSVQRTSPRGELFF
CDR3nt: TGCAGCGTCCAAAGGACTAGCCCTAGAGGGGAGCTGTTTTTT
d_gene: TRBD2
v_gene: TRBV29-1
j_gene: TRBJ2-2
abundance: many

CDR3aa: CASSQVYKSPDADTQYF
CDR3nt: TGTGCCAGCAGCCAAGTTTATAAAAGTCCAGACGCAGATACGCAGTATTTT
d_gene: NA
v_gene: TRBV4-2
j_gene: TRBJ2-3
abundance: NA

CDR3aa: CASSLVGGAGGYTF
CDR3nt: TGTGCCAGCAGTTTGGTAGGGGGCGCCGGTGGCTACACCTTC
d_gene: TRBD1
v_gene: TRBV27
j_gene: TRBJ1-2
abundance: many

CDR3aa: CSAGRAKNIRYF
CDR3nt: TGCAGTGCTGGCAGAGCCAAAAACATTCGGTACTTC
d_gene: NA
v_gene: TRBV20-1
j_gene: TRBJ2-4
abundance: few

CDR3aa: CSAVRRLAGNSDTQYF
CDR3nt: TGCAGTGCCGTGAGAAGACTAGCGGGAAACTCAGATACGCAGTATTTT
d_gene: TRBD2
v_gene: TRBV20-1
j_gene: TRBJ2-3
abundance: many

CDR3aa: CASSLGYSEAFF
CDR3nt: TGCGCCAGCAGCTTGGGGTACAGTGAAGCTTTCTTT
d_gene: NA
v_gene: TRBV5-1
j_gene: TRBJ1-1
abundance: many

CDR3aa: CASSPQTDTEAFF
CDR3nt: TGTGCCAGCTCACCCCAGACGGACACTGAAGCTTTCTTT
d_gene: NA
v_gene: TRBV18
j_gene: TRBJ1-1
abundance: many

CDR3aa: CASFPGRGNYGYTF
CDR3nt: TGTGCCAGCTTTCCGGGACGGGGGAACTATGGCTACACCTTC
d_gene: NA
v_gene: TRBV27
j_gene: TRBJ1-2
abundance: many

CDR3aa: CASRGLLKGEQFF
CDR3nt: TGTGCCAGCAGGGGACTCCTGAAAGGGGAGCAGTTCTTC
d_gene: NA
v_gene: TRBV3-1
j_gene: TRBJ2-1
abundance: many

CDR3aa: CASSFRGQGTKTQYF
CDR3nt: TGTGCCAGCAGTTTTCGAGGACAGGGGACCAAGACCCAGTACTTC
d_gene: TRBD1
v_gene: TRBV28
j_gene: TRBJ2-5
abundance: many

CDR3aa: CASSYSGRAITGELFF
CDR3nt: TGTGCCAGCTCCTATAGCGGGAGGGCCATCACCGGGGAGCTGTTTTTT
d_gene: TRBD2
v_gene: TRBV18
j_gene: TRBJ2-2
abundance: once